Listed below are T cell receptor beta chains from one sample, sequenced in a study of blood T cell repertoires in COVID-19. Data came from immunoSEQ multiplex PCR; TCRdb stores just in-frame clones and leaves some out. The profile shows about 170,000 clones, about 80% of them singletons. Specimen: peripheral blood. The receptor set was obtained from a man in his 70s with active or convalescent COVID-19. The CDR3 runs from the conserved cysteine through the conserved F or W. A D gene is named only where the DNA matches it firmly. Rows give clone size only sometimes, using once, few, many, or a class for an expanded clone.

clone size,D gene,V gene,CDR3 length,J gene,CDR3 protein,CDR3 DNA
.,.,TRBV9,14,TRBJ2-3,CASSVGRSTDTQYF,TGTGCCAGCAGCGTCGGCAGGAGCACAGATACGCAGTATTTT
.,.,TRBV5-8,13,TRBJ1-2,CASSPRGAYGYTF,TGTGCCAGCAGCCCCAGGGGCGCCTATGGCTACACCTTC
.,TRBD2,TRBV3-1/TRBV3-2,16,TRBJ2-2,CASSLRLAGETGELFF,TGTGCCAGCAGCCTTCGACTAGCGGGAGAGACCGGGGAGCTGTTTTTT
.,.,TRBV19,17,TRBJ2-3,CASSAPWGERGTDTQYF,TGTGCCAGTAGTGCCCCTTGGGGGGAGCGGGGCACAGATACGCAGTATTTT
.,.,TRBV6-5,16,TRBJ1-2,CASSYHRNNRVDGYTF,TGTGCCAGCAGTTACCACCGCAATAACAGGGTTGACGGCTACACCTTC
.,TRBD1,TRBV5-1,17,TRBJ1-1,CASSPDQGGPVATEAFF,TGCGCCAGCAGCCCTGATCAGGGGGGCCCGGTCGCCACTGAAGCTTTCTTT
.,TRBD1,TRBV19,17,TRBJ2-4,CASSSPTGTVAKNIQYF,TGTGCCAGTAGTTCGCCGACAGGGACAGTAGCCAAAAACATTCAGTACTTC
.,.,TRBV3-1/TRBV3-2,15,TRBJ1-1,CASSQLQGRAPEAFF,TGTGCCAGCAGCCAACTACAGGGACGAGCCCCTGAAGCTTTCTTT
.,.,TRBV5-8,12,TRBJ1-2,CASSSRHGGYTF,TGTGCCAGCAGTTCCAGGCATGGTGGCTACACCTTC
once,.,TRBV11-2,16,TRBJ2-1,CASSREVHSSYNEQFF,TGTGCCAGCAGTCGCGAGGTACATTCGTCCTACAATGAGCAGTTCTTC
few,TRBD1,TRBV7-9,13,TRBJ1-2,CASSPEGAKGYTF,TGTGCCAGCAGCCCAGAGGGGGCTAAGGGCTACACATTC
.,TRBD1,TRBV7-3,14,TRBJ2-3,CASSRDRATDTQYF,TGTGCCAGCAGCCGCGACAGGGCCACAGATACGCAGTATTTT
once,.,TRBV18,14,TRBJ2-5,CASSPRAAQETQYF,TGTGCCAGCTCACCCAGGGCTGCCCAAGAGACCCAGTACTTC
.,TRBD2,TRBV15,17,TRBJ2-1,CATSRDRLAGGRNEQFF,TGTGCCACCAGCAGAGACAGACTAGCGGGAGGTAGGAATGAGCAGTTCTTC
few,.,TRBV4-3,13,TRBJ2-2,CASSQDRGGELFF,TGCGCCAGCAGCCAAGATCGCGGCGGGGAGCTGTTTTTT
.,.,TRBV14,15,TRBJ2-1,CASSQETGPYNEQFF,TGTGCCAGCAGCCAAGAAACAGGGCCCTACAATGAGCAGTTCTTC
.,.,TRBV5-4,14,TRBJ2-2,CASSSKDGAGELFF,TGTGCCAGCAGCTCTAAGGACGGGGCCGGGGAGCTGTTTTTT
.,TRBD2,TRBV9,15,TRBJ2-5,CASSVDPSGRKTQYF,TGTGCCAGCAGCGTAGATCCTAGCGGGAGAAAGACCCAGTACTTC
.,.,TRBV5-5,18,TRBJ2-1,CASSPREGSGSSYNEQFF,TGTGCCAGCAGCCCCCGGGAAGGTTCGGGGAGCTCCTACAATGAGCAGTTCTTC
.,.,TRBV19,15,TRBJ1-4,CASNIRGAGVEKLFF,TGTGCCAGTAACATCCGGGGGGCAGGGGTTGAAAAACTGTTTTTT
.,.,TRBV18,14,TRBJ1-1,CASSPLGQNTEAFF,TGTGCCAGCTCACCACTTGGACAGAACACTGAAGCTTTCTTT
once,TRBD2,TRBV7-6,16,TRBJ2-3,CASSPRTSGSTDTQYF,TGTGCCAGCAGCCCGCGGACTAGCGGGAGCACAGATACGCAGTATTTT
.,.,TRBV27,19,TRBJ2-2,CASSLASTAQGWDTGELFF,TGTGCCAGCAGTTTGGCCTCAACCGCCCAGGGGTGGGACACCGGGGAGCTGTTTTTT
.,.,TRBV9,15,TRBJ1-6,CASSVAGAPDSPLHF,TGTGCCAGCAGCGTAGCTGGGGCTCCTGATTCACCCCTCCACTTT
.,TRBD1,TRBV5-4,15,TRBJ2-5,CASSSMTGSQETQYF,TGTGCCAGCAGCTCGATGACAGGGAGTCAAGAGACCCAGTACTTC
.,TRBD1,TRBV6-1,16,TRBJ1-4,CASSVGTGASNEKLFF,TGTGCCAGCAGTGTTGGGACAGGGGCGAGTAATGAAAAACTGTTTTTT
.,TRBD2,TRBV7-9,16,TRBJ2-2,CASSLSPSGRAGELFF,TGTGCCAGCAGCTTAAGCCCTAGCGGGAGAGCAGGGGAGCTGTTTTTT
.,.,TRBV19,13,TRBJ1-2,CASSLQQNYGYTF,TGTGCCAGTAGTCTGCAACAGAACTATGGCTACACCTTC
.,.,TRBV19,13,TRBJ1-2,CASGGLSLYGYTF,TGTGCCAGTGGTGGTCTATCCCTCTATGGCTACACCTTC
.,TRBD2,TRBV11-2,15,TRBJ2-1,CASSFTSGTYNEQFF,TGTGCCAGCAGCTTCACTAGCGGTACCTACAATGAGCAGTTCTTC
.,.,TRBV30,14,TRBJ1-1,CAWIALRMNTEAFF,TGTGCCTGGATCGCTCTGCGGATGAACACTGAAGCTTTCTTT
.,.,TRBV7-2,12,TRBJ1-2,CASSAQGYGYTF,TGTGCCAGCAGCGCCCAGGGTTATGGCTACACCTTC
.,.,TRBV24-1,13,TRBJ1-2,CATSGEPLNGYTF,TGTGCCACCAGTGGGGAGCCCTTGAATGGCTACACCTTC
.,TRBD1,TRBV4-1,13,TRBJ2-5,CASSSSGGETQYF,TGCGCCAGCAGCTCTTCAGGGGGAGAGACCCAGTACTTC
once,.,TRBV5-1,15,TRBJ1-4,CASSLLARSGEKLFF,TGCGCCAGCAGCTTGTTAGCGCGTTCTGGGGAAAAACTGTTTTTT
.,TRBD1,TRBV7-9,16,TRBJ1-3,CASSLFEGAAGNTIYF,TGTGCCAGCAGCTTATTTGAGGGGGCCGCGGGAAACACCATATATTTT
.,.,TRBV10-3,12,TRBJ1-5,CAISEYGEDQHF,TGTGCCATCAGTGAGTACGGAGAGGACCAGCATTTT
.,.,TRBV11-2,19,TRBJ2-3,CASSLDRRLAGFSTDTQYF,TGTGCCAGCAGCTTAGATAGGAGATTGGCGGGATTTAGCACAGATACGCAGTATTTT
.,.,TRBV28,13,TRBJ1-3,CASRTPFGNTIYF,TGTGCCAGCCGAACTCCCTTCGGAAACACCATATATTTT
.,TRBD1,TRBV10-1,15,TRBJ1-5,CASSLQGYSNQPQHF,TGCGCCAGCAGTCTACAGGGGTATAGCAATCAGCCCCAGCATTTT
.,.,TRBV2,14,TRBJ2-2,CASGEQGNTGELFF,TGTGCCAGCGGAGAACAGGGGAACACCGGGGAGCTGTTTTTT
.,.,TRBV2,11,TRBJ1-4,CASSEEEKLFF,TGTGCCAGCAGTGAGGAGGAAAAACTGTTTTTT
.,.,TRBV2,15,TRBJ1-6,CASRTLSSYNSPLHF,TGTGCCAGCAGGACACTGAGCTCCTATAATTCACCCCTCCACTTT
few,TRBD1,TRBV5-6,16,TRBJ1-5,CASSLARDRGNQPQHF,TGTGCCAGCAGCTTGGCCCGGGACAGGGGGAATCAGCCCCAGCATTTT
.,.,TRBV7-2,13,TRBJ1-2,CASSLGSGYGYTF,TGTGCCAGCAGCTTAGGGTCCGGGTATGGCTACACCTTC
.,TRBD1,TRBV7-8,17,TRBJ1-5,CASSLGLLQGKAQPQHF,TGTGCCAGCAGCTTAGGGTTGTTACAGGGGAAGGCTCAGCCCCAGCATTTT
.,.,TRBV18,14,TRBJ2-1,CASSPSDGLNEQFF,TGTGCCAGCTCACCCTCGGACGGACTGAATGAGCAGTTCTTC
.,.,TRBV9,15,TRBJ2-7,CASSVAGASYYEQYF,TGTGCCAGCAGCGTAGCGGGAGCGTCCTACTACGAGCAGTACTTC
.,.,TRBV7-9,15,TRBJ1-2,CASSLDRGGNYGYTF,TGTGCCAGCAGCTTAGATCGGGGTGGTAACTATGGCTACACCTTC
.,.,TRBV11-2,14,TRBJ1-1,CASRVKEAGPEAFF,TGTGCCAGCAGGGTAAAGGAAGCGGGTCCTGAAGCTTTCTTT
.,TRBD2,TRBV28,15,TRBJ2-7,CASSLPLTSGYEQYF,TGTGCCAGCAGTTTACCCCTTACTAGCGGGTACGAGCAGTACTTC
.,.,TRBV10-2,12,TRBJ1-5,CASRTGNQPQHF,TGCGCCAGCAGGACGGGGAACCAGCCCCAGCATTTT
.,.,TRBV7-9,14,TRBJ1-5,CASSLSGGNQPQHF,TGTGCCAGCAGCTTAAGCGGTGGCAATCAGCCCCAGCATTTT
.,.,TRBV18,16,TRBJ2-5,CASSPLQGLVQETQYF,TGTGCCAGCTCACCACTTCAGGGTTTGGTCCAAGAGACCCAGTACTTC